This entry lists 26 T cell receptor beta chains sequenced from one sample in a study of T cell responses to AZD1222 COVID-19 vaccine. Libraries were prepared by immunoSEQ multiplex PCR; TCRdb keeps only in-frame clonotypes and omits some of them. Here the sample spans 200,000 to 250,000 clones, approximately 94% being singletons. This sample comprised peripheral blood, obtained 28 days after the second dose of the MenACWY control vaccine. Receptors originate from an adult who received the MenACWY meningococcal vaccine as a control.

This chain links TRBV14 with TRBJ2-2; 8 positions agree with TRBD2. The CDR3 covers 17 residues. Trimming cost V 0 bases and J 4 bases; bases outside gene matches: 7. Germline CDR1 and CDR2: SGHDN and FVKESK. The CDR3 protein is CASSQDSSGRPTGELFF. DNA of the CDR3: TGTGCCAGCAGCCAAGATTCCAGCGGGAGACCCACCGGGGAGCTGTTTTTT.

This chain joins TRBV28 and TRBJ2-7; 9 positions agree with TRBD2. Germline loops: CDR1 MDHEN, CDR2 SYDVKM. The V gene end was trimmed by 3 bases and the J gene end by 5 bases; junction bases not matched to a gene: 14. CDR3 length: 17 residues. The CDR3 loop is CASSFHHSGSGADEQYF. The CDR3 region has the DNA TGTGCCAGCAGTTTCCATCATAGCGGGAGTGGGGCGGACGAGCAGTACTTC.

V and J are TRBV20-1 and TRBJ2-7, with TRBD2 as a possible D gene (5 bases). Germline V gene sequence: CDR1 DFQATT, CDR2 SNEGSKA (reference sequence). Trimming cost V 6 bases and J 3 bases, with 9 bases left between them. The CDR3 loop spans 11 amino acids. CDR3 sequence reads: CSAQRIYEQYF. The CDR3 DNA reads TGCAGTGCGCAGCGGATCTACGAGCAGTACTTC.

The CDR3 DNA sequence: TGTGCCAGCAGTGAGTGGGCCGGCGATCAGCCCCAGCATTTT. It encodes CASSEWAGDQPQHF. The chain couples TRBV6-1 to TRBJ1-5, with D unresolved. Per germline, CDR1 MNHNS and CDR2 SASEGT. This CDR3 has 14 amino acids. Trimming left V 3 bases short and J 5 bases short, with 11 bases between.

The J gene is TRBJ2-5, the V gene TRBV6-5; D unclear. The CDR3 contains 12 residues. Trimming cost V 6 bases and J 2 bases, with 7 bases left between them. Germline V gene data show CDR1 as MNHEY and CDR2 as SVGAGI. DNA of the CDR3: TGTGCCAGCAGGGCAGTACAAGAGACCCAGTACTTC. Translation: CASRAVQETQYF.

The chain uses TRBV10-3 and TRBJ1-4; D ambiguous. Germline V gives CDR1 ENHRY, CDR2 SYGVKD. V was pared by 2 bases and J by 8 bases, with 3 bases between. The CDR3 is 11 residues long. This CDR3 is CAISEGEKLFF. The DNA for the CDR3 is TGTGCCATCAGTGAGGGGGAAAAACTGTTTTTT.

In this sample, this clone turned up once. This chain connects TRBV9 to TRBJ2-7; possibly TRBD2 for D (6 bases). Germline V gives CDR1 SGDLS, CDR2 YYNGEE. V was cut by 0 bases and J by 2 bases, with 15 bases left in between. This CDR3 comprises 16 residues. The CDR3 loop reads CASSVAIGGGTYEQYF. The DNA of the CDR3 is TGTGCCAGCAGCGTAGCTATAGGTGGGGGGACCTACGAGCAGTACTTC.

This chain uses TRBV16 with TRBJ1-5; D ambiguous. The CDR3 spans 12 residues. Germline assignment: CDR1 KGHSY and CDR2 FQNENV. V was shortened by 1 base and J by 5 bases, with 3 bases between the two germline ends. The CDR3 coding sequence is TGTGCCAGCAGCCAATACGATCAGCCCCAGCATTTT. Amino acids: CASSQYDQPQHF.

The chain has TRBV24-1 and TRBJ1-2, with 8 bases matching TRBD1. The CDR3 covers 15 residues. Trimming at V came to 4 bases and at J to 8 bases, leaving 11 bases not matched to a gene. Germline V gene sequence: CDR1 KGHDR, CDR2 SFDVKD. CDR3 coding DNA: TGTGCCACCAGTGAAGGCAGGGGGCCGCTTGGAGGCTACACCTTC. Translating it yields CATSEGRGPLGGYTF.

V and J are TRBV7-2 and TRBJ2-7; D unclear. V lost 5 bases to trimming and J lost 7 bases, with 21 bases between them. Germline V lookup: CDR1 SGHTA, CDR2 FQGNSA. This CDR3 contains 15 residues. The CDR3 is CASSTQAWSSEEQYF. Here the CDR3 DNA reads TGTGCCAGCAGCACCCAGGCGTGGTCCTCGGAGGAGCAGTACTTC.

This clone appeared a single time. Different DNA sequences within this sample yield the same CDR3. The chain has TRBV28 and TRBJ1-5; no reliable D call. The V end lost 5 bases, the J end lost 0 bases, and 11 bases lay between the germline ends. CDR3 length: 15 amino acids. Germline CDR1 is MDHEN and CDR2 is SYDVKM. Here the CDR3 DNA reads TGTGCCAGCAGTCCAGGACTTTATAGCAATCAGCCCCAGCATTTT. It encodes CASSPGLYSNQPQHF.

The genes are TRBV9 and TRBJ2-3, with 9 bases aligning to TRBD2. The germline V gene has CDR1 SGDLS and CDR2 YYNGEE. The CDR3 is 18 residues long. V was pared by 3 bases and J by 5 bases, with 16 bases of the junction left unmatched. CDR3 nucleotides: TGTGCCAGCAGCGCCCCCCTCAGCGTAGCGGGGGACAGAGATACGCAGTATTTT. This sequence encodes CASSAPLSVAGDRDTQYF.

CDR3 sequence reads: CAWSPGGNRGYTF. The CDR3 DNA reads as TGTGCCTGGAGTCCGGGTGGAAATCGTGGCTACACCTTC. The V call is TRBV30, the J call TRBJ1-2; D remains unclear. Germline V gene data show CDR1 as GTSNPN and CDR2 as SVGIG (reference sequence). The V end was cut by 2 bases, the J end by 7 bases, with 14 bases between. CDR3 size: 13 residues.

The gene calls are TRBV27 and TRBJ2-3; D gene unclear. Trimming removed 8 bases at V and 0 bases at J, with 12 bases between. The CDR3 is 14 residues long. CDR1 is MNHEY, CDR2 SMNVEV, per germline (reference sequence). CDR3 in amino acids: CASLNAGSTDTQYF. The CDR3 nucleotides read TGTGCCAGCTTAAACGCTGGTAGCACAGATACGCAGTATTTT.

In DNA, the CDR3 is TGTGCCAGCAGCGGGGGGACAGGGGCTGCTAATGAAAAACTGTTTTTT. This sequence encodes CASSGGTGAANEKLFF. This chain links TRBV9 with TRBJ1-4; 10 bases map to TRBD1. The CDR3 length is 16 residues. Germline assignment: CDR1 SGDLS and CDR2 YYNGEE. The junction had 5 bases not matched to a gene; V was cut back by 3 bases and J by 3 bases.

The gene calls are TRBV6-5 and TRBJ2-1; TRBD2 matches at 7 bases. Losses at the gene ends were 2 bases for V and 9 bases for J; bases not matched to a gene: 4. CDR1 is MNHEY, CDR2 SVGAGI, per germline. There are 13 residues in the CDR3. The DNA for the CDR3 is TGTGCCAGCAGTTACGTGGGGGGGAGTGAGCAGTTCTTC. Its translation: CASSYVGGSEQFF.

This chain links TRBV9 with TRBJ1-3; D ambiguous. Trimming took 0 bases from V and 0 from J, leaving 7 bases between them. This CDR3 spans 15 amino acids. Germline values: CDR1 SGDLS, CDR2 YYNGEE. The CDR3 DNA reads as TGTGCCAGCAGCGTAGCCCATGACTCTGGAAACACCATATATTTT. This codes for CASSVAHDSGNTIYF.

The chain joins TRBV7-9 to TRBJ1-1, with unresolved D. Per the germline V gene, CDR1 is SEHNR and CDR2 is FQNEAQ (reference sequence). This CDR3 contains 16 residues. The V end lost 6 bases, the J end lost 5 bases, and 22 bases lay between the germline ends. The CDR3 nucleotides read TGTGCCAGCAGTCAACGAGTCGGTTGGGGAGGAACTGAAGCTTTCTTT. Its protein is CASSQRVGWGGTEAFF.

V usage is TRBV9 and J usage is TRBJ1-6, with 7 bases fitting TRBD1. With 3 bases clipped from V and 5 bases from J, the junction kept 2 bases outside the gene matches. The CDR3 is 14 residues long. The germline V gene encodes CDR1 SGDLS and CDR2 YYNGEE. CDR3 residues: CASSGQGDNSPLHF. In DNA form, the CDR3 reads TGTGCCAGCAGCGGACAGGGAGATAATTCACCCCTCCACTTT.

The V and J genes are TRBV11-3 and TRBJ2-7; a weak D match, TRBD2 (7 bases). Per germline, CDR1 SGHNT and CDR2 YENEEA. The CDR3 extends over 13 amino acids. V dropped 4 bases and J dropped 6 bases, with 13 bases sitting between them. CDR3 DNA: TGTGCCAGCAGCTCCACGAGGGGGGGCGAGCAGTACTTC. This sequence encodes CASSSTRGGEQYF.

This sequence joins TRBV9 and TRBJ1-2; no definite D call. V was trimmed by 3 bases and J by 0 bases, leaving 12 bases between them. The CDR3 length is 15 residues. Germline values: CDR1 SGDLS, CDR2 YYNGEE. This CDR3 reads CASSADLDSNYGYTF. The CDR3 coding sequence is TGTGCCAGCAGCGCTGACCTCGACTCTAACTATGGCTACACCTTC.

This chain links TRBV11-2 with TRBJ2-2; 11 positions match TRBD1. Per the germline V gene, CDR1 is SGHAT and CDR2 is FQNNGV. The CDR3 spans 16 residues. Trimming at V came to 5 bases and at J to 5 bases, leaving 7 bases not matched to a gene. The CDR3 here is CASSLGQGVLTGELFF. For the CDR3, the DNA is TGTGCCAGCAGCCTGGGACAGGGGGTTTTGACCGGGGAGCTGTTTTTT.

V and J are TRBV12-3 or TRBV12-4 and TRBJ2-7; a possible D gene is TRBD2 (5 bases). CDR3 length equals 13 residues. Trimming removed 6 bases from V and 5 bases from J, with 14 bases in between. CDR3 in amino acids: CASRTMNSNEQYF. CDR3 in DNA: TGTGCCAGCAGGACTATGAACAGCAACGAGCAGTACTTC.

Only a few counts were recorded for this clone. This chain uses TRBV6-4 with TRBJ2-2; TRBD2 might be the D (5 bases). The CDR3 sequence is 14 residues long. Germline V gives CDR1 MRHNA, CDR2 SNTAGT. V shed 0 bases and J shed 6 bases, with 8 bases lying between them. DNA for the CDR3: TGTGCCAGCAGTGACTCTGAGGGTTCCGGGGAGCTGTTTTTT. Amino acids: CASSDSEGSGELFF.

J is TRBJ2-2 and V is TRBV27; the D is unclear. The CDR3 length is 16 residues. CDR1 MNHEY and CDR2 SMNVEV come from the germline V gene (reference sequence). Trimming stripped 9 bases from V and 1 base from J, with 18 bases between. The CDR3, as DNA: TGTGCCAGTAGTCCCCTCTGGTGGGAGAACACCGGGGAGCTGTTTTTT. This encodes CASSPLWWENTGELFF.

The chain uses TRBV20-1 and TRBJ2-7, with 7 positions matching TRBD1. The trim removed 3 bases at V and 2 bases at J, leaving 10 bases unmatched. Germline lookup yields CDR1 DFQATT and CDR2 SNEGSKA (reference sequence). CDR3 length equals 15 residues. CDR3 loop: CSASSPSDRAYEQYF. The CDR3 DNA is TGCAGTGCTAGTTCCCCCTCAGACAGGGCCTACGAGCAGTACTTC.